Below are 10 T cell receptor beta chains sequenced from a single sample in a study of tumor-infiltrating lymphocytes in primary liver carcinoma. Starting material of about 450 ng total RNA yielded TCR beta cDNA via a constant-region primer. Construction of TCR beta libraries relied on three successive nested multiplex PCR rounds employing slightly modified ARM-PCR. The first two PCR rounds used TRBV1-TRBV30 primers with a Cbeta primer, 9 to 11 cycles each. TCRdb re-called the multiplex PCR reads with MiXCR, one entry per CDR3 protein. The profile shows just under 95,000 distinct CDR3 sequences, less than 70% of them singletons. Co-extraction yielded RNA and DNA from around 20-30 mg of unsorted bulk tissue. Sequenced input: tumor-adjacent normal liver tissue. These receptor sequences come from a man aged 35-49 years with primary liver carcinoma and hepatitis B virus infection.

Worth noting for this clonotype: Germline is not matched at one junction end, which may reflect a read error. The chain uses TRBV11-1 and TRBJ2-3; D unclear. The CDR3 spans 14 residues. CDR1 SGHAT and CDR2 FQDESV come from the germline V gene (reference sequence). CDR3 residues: CASSLSPLVDTQYF. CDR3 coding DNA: TGTGCCAGCAGCTTATCTCCCCTAGTAGATACACAGTATTTT.

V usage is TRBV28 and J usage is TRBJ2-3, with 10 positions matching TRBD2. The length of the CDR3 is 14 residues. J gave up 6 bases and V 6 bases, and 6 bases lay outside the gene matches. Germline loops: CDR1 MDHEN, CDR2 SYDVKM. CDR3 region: CASRLAGAPDTQYF. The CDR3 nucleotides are TGTGCCAGCAGGCTAGCGGGAGCCCCGGATACGCAGTATTTT.

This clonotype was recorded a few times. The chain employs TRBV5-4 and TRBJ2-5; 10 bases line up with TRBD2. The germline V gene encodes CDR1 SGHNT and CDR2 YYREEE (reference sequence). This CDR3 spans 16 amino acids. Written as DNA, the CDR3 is TGTGCAAGCGGCACCCTTAGCGGGAGGCTTCAAGAGACCCAGTACTTC. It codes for CASGTLSGRLQETQYF.

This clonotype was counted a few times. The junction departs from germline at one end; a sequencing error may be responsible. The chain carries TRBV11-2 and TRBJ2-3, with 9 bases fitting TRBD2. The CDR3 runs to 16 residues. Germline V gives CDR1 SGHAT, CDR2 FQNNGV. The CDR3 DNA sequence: TGCGCCAGCAGCCCCCCGACTAGCGGCTACACAGATACGCAGTATTTT. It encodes CASSPPTSGYTDTQYF.

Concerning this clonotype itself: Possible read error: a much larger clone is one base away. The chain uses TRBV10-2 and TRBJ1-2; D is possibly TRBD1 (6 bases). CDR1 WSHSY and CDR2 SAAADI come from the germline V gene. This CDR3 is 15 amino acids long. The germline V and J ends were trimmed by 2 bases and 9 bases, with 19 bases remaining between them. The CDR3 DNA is TGCGCCAGCAGTGAGAGCTTTGGGGGCGCGAGAAGCTACACCTTC. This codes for CASSESFGGARSYTF.

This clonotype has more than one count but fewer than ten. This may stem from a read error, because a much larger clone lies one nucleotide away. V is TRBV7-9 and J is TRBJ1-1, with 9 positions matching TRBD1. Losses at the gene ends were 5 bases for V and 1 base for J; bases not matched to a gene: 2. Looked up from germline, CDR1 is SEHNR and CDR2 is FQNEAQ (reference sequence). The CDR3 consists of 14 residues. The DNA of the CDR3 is TGTGCCAGCAGCGAGGACAGGGGGAACACTGAAGCTTTCTTT. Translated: CASSEDRGNTEAFF. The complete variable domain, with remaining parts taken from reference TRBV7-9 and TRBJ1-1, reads DTGVSQNPRHKITKRGQNVTFRCDPISEHNRLYWYRQTLGQGPEFLTYFQNEAQLEKSRLLSDRFSAERPKGSFSTLEIQRTEQGDSAMYLCASSEDRGNTEAFFGQGTRLTVV.

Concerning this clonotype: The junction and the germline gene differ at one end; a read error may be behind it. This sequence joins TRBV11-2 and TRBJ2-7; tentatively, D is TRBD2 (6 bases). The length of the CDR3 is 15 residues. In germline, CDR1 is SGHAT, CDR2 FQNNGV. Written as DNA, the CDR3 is TGTGCCAGTAGCCTCGGCGGGGCTCTACCCTACGAGGAGTACTTC. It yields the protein CASSLGGALPYEEYF.

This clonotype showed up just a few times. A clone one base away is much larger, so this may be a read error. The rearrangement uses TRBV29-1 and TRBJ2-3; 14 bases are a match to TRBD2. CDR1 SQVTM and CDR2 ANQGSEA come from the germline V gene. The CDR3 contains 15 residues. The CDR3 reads CSVEGTSGSTDMQYF. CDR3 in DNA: TGCAGCGTTGAGGGGACTAGCGGGAGCACAGATATGCAGTATTTT.

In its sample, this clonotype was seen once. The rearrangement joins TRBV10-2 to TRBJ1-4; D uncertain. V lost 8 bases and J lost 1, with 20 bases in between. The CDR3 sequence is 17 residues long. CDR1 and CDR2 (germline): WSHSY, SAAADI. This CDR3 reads CASGRRSLRGTNEKLFF. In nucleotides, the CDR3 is TGCGCCAGCGGCAGAAGGAGTCTCCGAGGAACTAATGAAAAACTGTTTTTT.

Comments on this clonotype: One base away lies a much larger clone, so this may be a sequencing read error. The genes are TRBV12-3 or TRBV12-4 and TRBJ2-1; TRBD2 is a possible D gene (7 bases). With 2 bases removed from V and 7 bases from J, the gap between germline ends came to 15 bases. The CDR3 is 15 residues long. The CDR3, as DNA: TGTGCCAGCAGTTTACGACAGGAGGGGGGGAATGAGCAGTTCTTC. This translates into CASSLRQEGGNEQFF.